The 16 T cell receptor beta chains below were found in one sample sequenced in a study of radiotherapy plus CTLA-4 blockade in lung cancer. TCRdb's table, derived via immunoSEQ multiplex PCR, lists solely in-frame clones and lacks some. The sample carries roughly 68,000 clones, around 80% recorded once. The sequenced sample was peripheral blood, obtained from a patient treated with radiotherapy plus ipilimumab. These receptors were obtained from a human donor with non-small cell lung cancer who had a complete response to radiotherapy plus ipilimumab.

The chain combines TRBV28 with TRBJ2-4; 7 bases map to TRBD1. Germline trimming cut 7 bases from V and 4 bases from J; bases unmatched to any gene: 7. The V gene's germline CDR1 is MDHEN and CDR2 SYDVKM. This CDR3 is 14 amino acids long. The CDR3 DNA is TGTGCCAGCAAGCCAGGGACAGTTAAAAACATTCAGTACTTC. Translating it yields CASKPGTVKNIQYF. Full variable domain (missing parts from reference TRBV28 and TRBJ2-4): DVKVTQSSRYLVKRTGEKVFLECVQDMDHENMFWYRQDPGLGLRLIYFSYDVKMKEKGDIPEGYSVSREKKERFSLILESASTNQTSMYLCASKPGTVKNIQYFGAGTRLSVL.

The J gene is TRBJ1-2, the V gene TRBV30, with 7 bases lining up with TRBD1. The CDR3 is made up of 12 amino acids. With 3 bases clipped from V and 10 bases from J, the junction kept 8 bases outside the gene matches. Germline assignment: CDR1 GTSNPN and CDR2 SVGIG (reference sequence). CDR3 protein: CAWSIQTGFYTF. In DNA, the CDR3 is TGTGCCTGGAGCATCCAGACAGGGTTCTACACCTTC.

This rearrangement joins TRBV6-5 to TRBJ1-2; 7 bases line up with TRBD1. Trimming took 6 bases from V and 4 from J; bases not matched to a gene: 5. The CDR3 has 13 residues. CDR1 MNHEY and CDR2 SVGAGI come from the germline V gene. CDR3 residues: CASSRTGAYGYTF. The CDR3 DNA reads TGTGCCAGCAGCCGGACAGGAGCCTATGGCTACACCTTC.

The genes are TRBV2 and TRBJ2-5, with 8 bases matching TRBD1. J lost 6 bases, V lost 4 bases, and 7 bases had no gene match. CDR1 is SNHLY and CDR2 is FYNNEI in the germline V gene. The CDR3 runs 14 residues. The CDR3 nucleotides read TGTGCCAGCAGTGGACAGGGGAGTAGGAAGACCCAGTACTTC. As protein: CASSGQGSRKTQYF. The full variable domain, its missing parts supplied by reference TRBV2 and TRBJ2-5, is EPEVTQTPSHQVTQMGQEVILRCVPISNHLYFYWYRQILGQKVEFLVSFYNNEISEKSEIFDDQFSVERPDGSNFTLKIRSTKLEDSAMYFCASSGQGSRKTQYFGPGTRLLVL.

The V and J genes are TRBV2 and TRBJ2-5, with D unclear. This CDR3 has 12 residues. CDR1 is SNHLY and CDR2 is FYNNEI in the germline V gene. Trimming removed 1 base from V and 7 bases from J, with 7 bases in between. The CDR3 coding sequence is TGTGCCAGCAGTGAAGAAAGGAGGACCCAGTACTTC. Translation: CASSEERRTQYF.

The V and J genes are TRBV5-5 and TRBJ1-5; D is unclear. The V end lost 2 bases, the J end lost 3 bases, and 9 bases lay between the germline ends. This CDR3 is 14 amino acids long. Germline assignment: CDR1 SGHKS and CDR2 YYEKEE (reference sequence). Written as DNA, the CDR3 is TGTGCCAGCAGCTTAATCGGGAACAATCAGCCCCAGCATTTT. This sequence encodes CASSLIGNNQPQHF.

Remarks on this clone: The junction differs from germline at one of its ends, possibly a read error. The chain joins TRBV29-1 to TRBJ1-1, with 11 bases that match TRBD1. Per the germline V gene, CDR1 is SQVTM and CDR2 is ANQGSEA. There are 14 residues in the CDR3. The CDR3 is CSVEDGRGQGAPGF. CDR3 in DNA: TGCAGCGTTGAAGACGGGCGAGGACAGGGGGCGCCGGGCTTT.

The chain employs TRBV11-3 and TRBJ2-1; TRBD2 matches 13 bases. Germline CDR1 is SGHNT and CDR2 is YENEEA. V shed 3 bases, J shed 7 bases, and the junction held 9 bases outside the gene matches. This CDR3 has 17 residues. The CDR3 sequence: CASSFRTSGRAGNEQFF. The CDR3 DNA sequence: TGTGCCAGCAGCTTCCGGACTAGCGGGAGAGCGGGGAATGAGCAGTTCTTC.

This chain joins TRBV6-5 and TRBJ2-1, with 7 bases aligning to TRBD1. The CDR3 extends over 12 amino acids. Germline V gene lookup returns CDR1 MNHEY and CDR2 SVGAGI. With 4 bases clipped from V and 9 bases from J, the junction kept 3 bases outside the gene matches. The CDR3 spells CASSSQGVEQFF. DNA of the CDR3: TGTGCCAGCAGTTCCCAGGGGGTTGAGCAGTTCTTC.

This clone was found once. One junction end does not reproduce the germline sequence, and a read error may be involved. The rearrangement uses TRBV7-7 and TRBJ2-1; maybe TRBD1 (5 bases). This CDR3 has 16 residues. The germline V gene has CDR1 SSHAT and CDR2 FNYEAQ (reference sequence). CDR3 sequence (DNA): TGTGCTAGCAGCTTACAACCCGGGCAGGGCTTCGGTGAGCAGTTCTTC. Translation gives CASSLQPGQGFGEQFF.

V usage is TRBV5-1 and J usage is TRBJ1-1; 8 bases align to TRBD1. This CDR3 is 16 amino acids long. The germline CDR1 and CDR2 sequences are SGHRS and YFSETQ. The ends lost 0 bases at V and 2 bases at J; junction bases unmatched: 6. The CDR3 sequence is CASSLGGDRINTEAFF. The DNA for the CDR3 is TGCGCCAGCAGCTTGGGAGGGGACAGGATCAACACTGAAGCTTTCTTT.

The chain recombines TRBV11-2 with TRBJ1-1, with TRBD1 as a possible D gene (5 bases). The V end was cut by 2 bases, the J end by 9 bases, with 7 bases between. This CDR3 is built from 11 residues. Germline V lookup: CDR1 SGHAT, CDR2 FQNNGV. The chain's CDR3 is CASSLNRQAFF. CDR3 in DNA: TGTGCCAGCAGCTTAAACAGGCAAGCTTTCTTT.

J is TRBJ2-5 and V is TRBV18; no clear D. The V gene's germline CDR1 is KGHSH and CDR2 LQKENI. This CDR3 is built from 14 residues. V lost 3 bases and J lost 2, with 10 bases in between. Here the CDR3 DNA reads TGTGCCAGCTCACCCCCGTCCCTTCAAGAGACCCAGTACTTC. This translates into CASSPPSLQETQYF.

The CDR3 DNA reads as TGTGCCAGCACCCTGAACCTTGAAGCTTTCTTT. Protein: CASTLNLEAFF. The rearrangement uses TRBV28 and TRBJ1-1, with D hard to call. Germline V gene lookup returns CDR1 MDHEN and CDR2 SYDVKM. CDR3 length: 11 amino acids. Trimming removed 7 bases from V and 7 bases from J, with 10 bases in between.

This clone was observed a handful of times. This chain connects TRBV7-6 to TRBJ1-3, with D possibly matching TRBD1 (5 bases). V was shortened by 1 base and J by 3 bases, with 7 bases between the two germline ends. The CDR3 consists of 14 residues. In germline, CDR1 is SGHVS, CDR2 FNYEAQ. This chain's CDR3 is CASSLEGDGNTIYF. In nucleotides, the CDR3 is TGTGCCAGCAGCTTAGAAGGGGATGGAAACACCATATATTTT.

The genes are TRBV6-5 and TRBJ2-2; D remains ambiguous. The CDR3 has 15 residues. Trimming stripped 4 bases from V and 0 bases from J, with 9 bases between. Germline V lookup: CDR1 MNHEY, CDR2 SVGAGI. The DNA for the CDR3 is TGTGCCAGCAGTTTCCAGAATCCGAACACCGGGGAGCTGTTTTTT. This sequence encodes CASSFQNPNTGELFF.